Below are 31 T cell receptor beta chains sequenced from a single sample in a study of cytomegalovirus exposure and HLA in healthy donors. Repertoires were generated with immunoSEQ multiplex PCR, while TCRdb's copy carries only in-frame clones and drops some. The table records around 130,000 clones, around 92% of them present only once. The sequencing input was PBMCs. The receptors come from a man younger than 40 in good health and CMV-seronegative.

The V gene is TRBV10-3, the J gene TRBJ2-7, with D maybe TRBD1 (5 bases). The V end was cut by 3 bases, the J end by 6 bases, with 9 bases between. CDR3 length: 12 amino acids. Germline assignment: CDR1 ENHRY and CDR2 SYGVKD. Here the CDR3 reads CAISEGVSEQYF. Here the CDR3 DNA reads TGTGCCATCAGTGAAGGGGTAAGCGAGCAGTACTTC.

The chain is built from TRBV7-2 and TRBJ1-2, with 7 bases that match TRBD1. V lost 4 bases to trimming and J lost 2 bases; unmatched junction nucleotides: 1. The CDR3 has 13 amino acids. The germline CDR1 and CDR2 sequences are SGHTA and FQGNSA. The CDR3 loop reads CASSSTGNYGYTF. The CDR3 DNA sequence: TGTGCCAGCAGCTCGACAGGGAACTATGGCTACACCTTC.

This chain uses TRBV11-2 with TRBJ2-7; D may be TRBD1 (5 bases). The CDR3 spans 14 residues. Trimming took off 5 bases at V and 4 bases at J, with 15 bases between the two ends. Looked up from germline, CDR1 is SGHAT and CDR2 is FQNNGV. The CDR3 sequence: CASSAGYSLYEQYF. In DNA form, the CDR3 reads TGTGCCAGCAGCGCAGGGTATTCCTTATACGAGCAGTACTTC. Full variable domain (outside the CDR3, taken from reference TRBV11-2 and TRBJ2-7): EAGVAQSPRYKIIEKRQSVAFWCNPISGHATLYWYQQILGQGPKLLIQFQNNGVVDDSQLPKDRFSAERLKGVDSTLKIQPAKLEDSAVYLCASSAGYSLYEQYFGPGTRLTVT.

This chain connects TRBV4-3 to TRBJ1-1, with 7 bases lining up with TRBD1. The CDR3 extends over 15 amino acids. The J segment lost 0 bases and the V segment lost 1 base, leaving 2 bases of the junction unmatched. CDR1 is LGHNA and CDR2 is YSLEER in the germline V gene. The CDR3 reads CASSQGTGVNTEAFF. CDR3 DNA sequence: TGCGCCAGCAGCCAAGGGACAGGTGTGAACACTGAAGCTTTCTTT.

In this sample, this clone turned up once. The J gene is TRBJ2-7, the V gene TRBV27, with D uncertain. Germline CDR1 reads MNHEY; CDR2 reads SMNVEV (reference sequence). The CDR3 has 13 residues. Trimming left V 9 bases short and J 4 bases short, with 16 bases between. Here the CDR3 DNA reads TGTGCCAGTAGCCTTCTGGTTGGGTACGAGCAGTACTTC. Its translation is CASSLLVGYEQYF.

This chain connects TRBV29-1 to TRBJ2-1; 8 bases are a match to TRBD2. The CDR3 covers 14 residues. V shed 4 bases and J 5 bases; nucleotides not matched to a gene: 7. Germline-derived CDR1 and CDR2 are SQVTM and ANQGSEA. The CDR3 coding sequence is TGCAGCGTTGCGGGGGGACTAGGGGACAATGAGCAGTTCTTC. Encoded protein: CSVAGGLGDNEQFF.

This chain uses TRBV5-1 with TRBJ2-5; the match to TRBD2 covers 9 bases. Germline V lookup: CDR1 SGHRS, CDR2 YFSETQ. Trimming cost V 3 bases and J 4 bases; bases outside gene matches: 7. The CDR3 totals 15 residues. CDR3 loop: CASSWSGGPGETQYF. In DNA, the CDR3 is TGCGCCAGCAGCTGGAGCGGGGGGCCGGGAGAGACCCAGTACTTC.

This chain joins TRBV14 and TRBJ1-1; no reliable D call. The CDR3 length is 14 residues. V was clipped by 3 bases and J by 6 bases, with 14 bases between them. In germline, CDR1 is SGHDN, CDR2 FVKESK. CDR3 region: CASSHSRIVAEAFF. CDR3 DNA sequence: TGTGCCAGCAGCCATTCGCGCATTGTCGCTGAAGCTTTCTTT. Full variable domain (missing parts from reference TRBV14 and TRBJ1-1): EAGVTQFPSHSVIEKGQTVTLRCDPISGHDNLYWYRRVMGKEIKFLLHFVKESKQDESGMPNNRFLAERTGGTYSTLKVQPAELEDSGVYFCASSHSRIVAEAFFGQGTRLTVV.

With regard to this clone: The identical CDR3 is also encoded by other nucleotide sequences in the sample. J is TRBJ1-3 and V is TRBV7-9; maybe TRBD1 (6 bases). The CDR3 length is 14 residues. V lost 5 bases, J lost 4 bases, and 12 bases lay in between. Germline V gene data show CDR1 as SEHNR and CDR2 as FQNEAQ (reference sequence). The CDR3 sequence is CASSPGGAGNTIYF. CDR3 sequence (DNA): TGTGCCAGCAGCCCGGGGGGGGCAGGAAACACCATATATTTT. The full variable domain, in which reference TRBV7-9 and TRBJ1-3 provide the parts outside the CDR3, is DTGVSQNPRHKITKRGQNVTFRCDPISEHNRLYWYRQTLGQGPEFLTYFQNEAQLEKSRLLSDRFSAERPKGSFSTLEIQRTEQGDSAMYLCASSPGGAGNTIYFGEGSWLTVV.

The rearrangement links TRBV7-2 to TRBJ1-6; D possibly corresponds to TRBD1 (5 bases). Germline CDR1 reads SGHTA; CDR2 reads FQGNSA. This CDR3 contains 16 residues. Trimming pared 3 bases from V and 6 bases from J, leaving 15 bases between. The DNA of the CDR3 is TGTGCCAGCAGCTTCACCCGACAGCGACGTAATTCACCCCTCCACTTT. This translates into CASSFTRQRRNSPLHF.

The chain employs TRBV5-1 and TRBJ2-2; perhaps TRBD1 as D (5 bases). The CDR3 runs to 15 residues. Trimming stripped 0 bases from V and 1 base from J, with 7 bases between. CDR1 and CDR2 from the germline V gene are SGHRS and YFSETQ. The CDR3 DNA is TGCGCCAGCAGCTTGGTCAGGGAGAACACCGGGGAGCTGTTTTTT. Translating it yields CASSLVRENTGELFF.

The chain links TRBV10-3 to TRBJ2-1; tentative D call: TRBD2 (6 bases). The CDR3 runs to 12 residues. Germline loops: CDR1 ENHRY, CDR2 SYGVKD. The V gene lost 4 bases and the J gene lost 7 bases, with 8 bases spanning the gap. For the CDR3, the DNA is TGTGCCATCAGTGCCGGGGGAAATGAGCAGTTCTTC. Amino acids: CAISAGGNEQFF.

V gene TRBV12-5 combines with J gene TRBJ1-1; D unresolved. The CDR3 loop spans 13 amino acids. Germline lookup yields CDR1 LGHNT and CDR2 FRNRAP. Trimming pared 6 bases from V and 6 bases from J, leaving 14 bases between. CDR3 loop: CASGWEGLSEAFF. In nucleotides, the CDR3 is TGTGCTAGTGGGTGGGAGGGCCTCTCTGAAGCTTTCTTT.

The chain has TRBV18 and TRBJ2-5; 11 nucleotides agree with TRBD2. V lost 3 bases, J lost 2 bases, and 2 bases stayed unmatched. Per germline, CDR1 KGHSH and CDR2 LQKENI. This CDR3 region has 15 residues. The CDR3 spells CASSPASGGQETQYF. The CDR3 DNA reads TGTGCCAGCTCACCTGCTAGCGGGGGGCAAGAGACCCAGTACTTC.

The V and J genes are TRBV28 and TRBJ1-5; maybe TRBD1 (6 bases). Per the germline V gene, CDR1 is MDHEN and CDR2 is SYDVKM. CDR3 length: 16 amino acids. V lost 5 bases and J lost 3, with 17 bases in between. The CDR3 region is CASSPIRAGDNQPQHF. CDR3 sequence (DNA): TGTGCCAGCAGTCCCATCCGGGCAGGGGACAATCAGCCCCAGCATTTT. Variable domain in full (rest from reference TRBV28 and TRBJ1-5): DVKVTQSSRYLVKRTGEKVFLECVQDMDHENMFWYRQDPGLGLRLIYFSYDVKMKEKGDIPEGYSVSREKKERFSLILESASTNQTSMYLCASSPIRAGDNQPQHFGDGTRLSIL.

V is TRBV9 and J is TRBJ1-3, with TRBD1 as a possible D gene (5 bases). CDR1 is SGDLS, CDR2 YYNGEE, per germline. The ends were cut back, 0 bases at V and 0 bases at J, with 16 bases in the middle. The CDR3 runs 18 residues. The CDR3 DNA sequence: TGTGCCAGCAGCGTAGCTACGACACAGGTCTTCTCTGGAAACACCATATATTTT. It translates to CASSVATTQVFSGNTIYF.

CDR3 sequence reads: CASSQTGWGTSESTDTQYF. In nucleotides, the CDR3 is TGCGCCAGCAGCCAGACGGGGTGGGGGACTAGCGAGAGCACAGATACGCAGTATTTT. The chain uses TRBV4-3 and TRBJ2-3; 10 positions agree with TRBD2. The CDR3 has 19 amino acids. V lost 3 bases, J lost 0 bases, and 12 bases stayed unmatched. The V gene's germline CDR1 is LGHNA and CDR2 YSLEER.

CDR3 loop: CASSSSGSYEQYF. CDR3 sequence (DNA): TGTGCCAGCAGCTCATCAGGGTCCTACGAGCAGTACTTC. The chain couples TRBV9 to TRBJ2-7, with D tentatively TRBD1 (5 bases). The CDR3 runs to 13 residues. V lost 4 bases to trimming and J lost 1 base, with 9 bases between them. Germline V gene sequence: CDR1 SGDLS, CDR2 YYNGEE. Full variable domain (missing parts from reference TRBV9 and TRBJ2-7): DSGVTQTPKHLITATGQRVTLRCSPRSGDLSVYWYQQSLDQGLQFLIQYYNGEERAKGNILERFSAQQFPDLHSELNLSSLELGDSALYFCASSSSGSYEQYFGPGTRLTVT.

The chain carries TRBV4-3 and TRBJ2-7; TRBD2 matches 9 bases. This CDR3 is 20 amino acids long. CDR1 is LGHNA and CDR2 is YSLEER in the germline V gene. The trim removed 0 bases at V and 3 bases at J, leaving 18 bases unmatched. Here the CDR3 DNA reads TGCGCCAGCAGCCAAGATGATGCCGGTATCTGGCGGGGGGGCCACTACGAGCAGTACTTC. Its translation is CASSQDDAGIWRGGHYEQYF.

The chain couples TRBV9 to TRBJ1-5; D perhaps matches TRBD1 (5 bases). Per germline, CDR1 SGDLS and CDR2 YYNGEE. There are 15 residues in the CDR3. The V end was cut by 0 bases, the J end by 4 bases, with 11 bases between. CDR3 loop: CASSVEGARNQPQHF. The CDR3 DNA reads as TGTGCCAGCAGCGTAGAAGGGGCTAGGAATCAGCCCCAGCATTTT.

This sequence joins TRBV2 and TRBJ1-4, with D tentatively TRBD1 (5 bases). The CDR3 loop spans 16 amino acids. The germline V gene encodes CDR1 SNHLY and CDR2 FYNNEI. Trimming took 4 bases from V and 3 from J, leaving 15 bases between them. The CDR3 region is CASSGGGVGANEKLFF. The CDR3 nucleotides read TGTGCCAGCAGTGGGGGAGGGGTTGGAGCTAATGAAAAACTGTTTTTT.

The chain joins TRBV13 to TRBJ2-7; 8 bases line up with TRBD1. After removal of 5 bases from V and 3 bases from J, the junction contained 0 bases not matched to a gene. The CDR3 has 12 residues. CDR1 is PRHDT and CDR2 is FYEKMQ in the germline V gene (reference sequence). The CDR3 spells CASSTGGYEQYF. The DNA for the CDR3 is TGTGCCAGCAGCACAGGGGGCTACGAGCAGTACTTC.

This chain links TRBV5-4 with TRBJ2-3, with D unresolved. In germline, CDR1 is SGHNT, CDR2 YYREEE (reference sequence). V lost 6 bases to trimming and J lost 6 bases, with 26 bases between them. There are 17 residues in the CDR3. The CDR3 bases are TGTGCCAGCACCTCCCCTTTTAGCCCAACACACTCCGATACGCAGTATTTT. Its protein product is CASTSPFSPTHSDTQYF.

The CDR3, as DNA: TGTGCCAGCAGCTCCGACAGGGCTTATTACAATGAGCAGTTCTTC. It encodes CASSSDRAYYNEQFF. The rearrangement joins TRBV5-6 to TRBJ2-1; 7 positions match TRBD1. The CDR3 is 15 residues long. Germline V gives CDR1 SGHDT, CDR2 YYEEEE. V lost 3 bases and J lost 4; bases outside the gene matches: 7.

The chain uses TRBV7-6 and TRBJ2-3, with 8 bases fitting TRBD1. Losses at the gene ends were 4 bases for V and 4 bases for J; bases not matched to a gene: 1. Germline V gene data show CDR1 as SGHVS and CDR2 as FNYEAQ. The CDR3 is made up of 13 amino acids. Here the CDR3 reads CASSSGGSDTQYF. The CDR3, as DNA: TGTGCCAGCAGCTCAGGGGGCTCAGATACGCAGTATTTT.

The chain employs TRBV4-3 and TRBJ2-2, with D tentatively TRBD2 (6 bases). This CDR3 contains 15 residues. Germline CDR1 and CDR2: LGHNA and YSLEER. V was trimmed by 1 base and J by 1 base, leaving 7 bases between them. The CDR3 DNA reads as TGCGCCAGCAGCCAAGGGCGGGGGAACACCGGGGAGCTGTTTTTT. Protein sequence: CASSQGRGNTGELFF.

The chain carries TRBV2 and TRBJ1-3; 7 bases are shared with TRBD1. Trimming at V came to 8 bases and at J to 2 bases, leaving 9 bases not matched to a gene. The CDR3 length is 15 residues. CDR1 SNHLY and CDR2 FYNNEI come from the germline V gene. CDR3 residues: CASRNQGVAGNTIYF. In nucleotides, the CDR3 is TGTGCCAGCCGAAACCAGGGGGTAGCTGGAAACACCATATATTTT.

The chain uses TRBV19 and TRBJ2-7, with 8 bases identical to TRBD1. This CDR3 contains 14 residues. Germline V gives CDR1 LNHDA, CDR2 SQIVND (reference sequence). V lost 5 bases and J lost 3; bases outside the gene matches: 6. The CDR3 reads CASSGRDRHYEQYF. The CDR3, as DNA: TGTGCCAGTAGTGGCCGGGACAGGCACTACGAGCAGTACTTC.

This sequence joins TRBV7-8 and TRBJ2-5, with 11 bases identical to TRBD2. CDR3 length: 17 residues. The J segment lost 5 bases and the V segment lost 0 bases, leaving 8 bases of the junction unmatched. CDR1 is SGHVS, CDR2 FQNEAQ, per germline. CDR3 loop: CASSLARIAGGRETQYF. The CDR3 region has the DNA TGTGCCAGCAGCTTAGCCCGAATAGCGGGGGGGAGGGAGACCCAGTACTTC.

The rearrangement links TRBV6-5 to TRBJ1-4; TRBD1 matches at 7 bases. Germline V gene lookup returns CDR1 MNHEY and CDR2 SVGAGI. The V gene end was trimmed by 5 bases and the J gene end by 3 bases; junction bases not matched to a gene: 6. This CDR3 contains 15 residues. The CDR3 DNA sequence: TGTGCCAGCAGTCCCGACAGGGCCCCTAATGAAAAACTGTTTTTT. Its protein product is CASSPDRAPNEKLFF.

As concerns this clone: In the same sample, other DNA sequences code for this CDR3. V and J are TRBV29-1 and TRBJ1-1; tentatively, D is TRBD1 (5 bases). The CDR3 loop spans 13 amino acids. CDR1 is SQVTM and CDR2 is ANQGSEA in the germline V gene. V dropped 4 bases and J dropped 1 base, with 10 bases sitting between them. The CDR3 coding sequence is TGCAGCGTTGGACGGCAGGGGAACACTGAAGCTTTCTTT. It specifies CSVGRQGNTEAFF.